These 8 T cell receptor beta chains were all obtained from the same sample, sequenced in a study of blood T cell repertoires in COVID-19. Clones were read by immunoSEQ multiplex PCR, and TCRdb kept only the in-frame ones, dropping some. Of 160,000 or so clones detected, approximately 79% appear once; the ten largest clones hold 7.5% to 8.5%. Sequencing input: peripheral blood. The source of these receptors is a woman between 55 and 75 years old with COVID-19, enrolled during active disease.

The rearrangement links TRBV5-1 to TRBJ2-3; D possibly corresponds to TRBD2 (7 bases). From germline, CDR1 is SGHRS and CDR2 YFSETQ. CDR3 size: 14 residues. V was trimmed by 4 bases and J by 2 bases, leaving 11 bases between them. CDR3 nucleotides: TGCGCCAGCAGCCTCGGGGGGCCCACAGATACGCAGTATTTT. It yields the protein CASSLGGPTDTQYF.

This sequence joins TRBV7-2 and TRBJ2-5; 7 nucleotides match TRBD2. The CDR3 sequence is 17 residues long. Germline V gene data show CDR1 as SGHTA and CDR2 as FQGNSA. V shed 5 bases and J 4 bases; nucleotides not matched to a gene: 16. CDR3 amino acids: CASSERPRGSGRETQYF. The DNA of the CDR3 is TGTGCCAGCAGCGAGAGACCGCGGGGGTCGGGGAGAGAGACCCAGTACTTC. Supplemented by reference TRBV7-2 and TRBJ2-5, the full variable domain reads GAGVSQSPSNKVTEKGKDVELRCDPISGHTALYWYRQSLGQGLEFLIYFQGNSAPDKSGLPSDRFSAERTGGSVSTLTIQRTQQEDSAVYLCASSERPRGSGRETQYFGPGTRLLVL.

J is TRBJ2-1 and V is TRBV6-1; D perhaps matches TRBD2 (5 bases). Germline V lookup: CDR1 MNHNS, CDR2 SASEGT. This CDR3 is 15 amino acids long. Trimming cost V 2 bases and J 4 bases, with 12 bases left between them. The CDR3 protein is CASSEHPGSYNEQFF. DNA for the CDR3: TGTGCCAGCAGTGAACATCCGGGATCTTACAATGAGCAGTTCTTC.

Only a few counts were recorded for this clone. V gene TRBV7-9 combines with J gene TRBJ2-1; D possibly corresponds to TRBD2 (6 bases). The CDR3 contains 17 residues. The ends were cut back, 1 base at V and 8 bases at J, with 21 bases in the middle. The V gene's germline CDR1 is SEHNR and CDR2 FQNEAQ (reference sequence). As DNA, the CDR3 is TGTGCCAGCAGCTTAGAGGGGAGGACTGGCGGTTGGCATGAGCAGTTCTTC. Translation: CASSLEGRTGGWHEQFF. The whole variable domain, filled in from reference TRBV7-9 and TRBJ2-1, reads DTGVSQNPRHKITKRGQNVTFRCDPISEHNRLYWYRQTLGQGPEFLTYFQNEAQLEKSRLLSDRFSAERPKGSFSTLEIQRTEQGDSAMYLCASSLEGRTGGWHEQFFGPGTRLTVL.

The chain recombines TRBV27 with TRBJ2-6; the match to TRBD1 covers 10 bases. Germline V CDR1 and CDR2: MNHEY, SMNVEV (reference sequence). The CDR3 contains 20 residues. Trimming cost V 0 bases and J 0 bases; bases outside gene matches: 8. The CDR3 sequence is CASSLSARQGALSGANVLTF. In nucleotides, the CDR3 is TGTGCCAGCAGTTTATCGGCTCGACAGGGGGCCCTCTCTGGGGCCAACGTCCTGACTTTC.

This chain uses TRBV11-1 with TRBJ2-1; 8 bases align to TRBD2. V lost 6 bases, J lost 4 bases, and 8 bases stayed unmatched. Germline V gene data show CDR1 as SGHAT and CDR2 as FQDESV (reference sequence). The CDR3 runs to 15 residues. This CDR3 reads CASSSRGGLYNEQFF. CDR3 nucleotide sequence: TGTGCCAGCAGTTCCCGGGGGGGGCTATACAATGAGCAGTTCTTC.

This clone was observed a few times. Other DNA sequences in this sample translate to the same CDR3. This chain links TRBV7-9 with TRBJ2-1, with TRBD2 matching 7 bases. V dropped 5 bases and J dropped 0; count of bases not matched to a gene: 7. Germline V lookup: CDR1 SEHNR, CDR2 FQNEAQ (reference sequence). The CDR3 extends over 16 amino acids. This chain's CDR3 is CASSPRGGSSYNEQFF. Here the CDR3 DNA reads TGTGCCAGCAGCCCCCGGGGAGGGAGCTCCTACAATGAGCAGTTCTTC.

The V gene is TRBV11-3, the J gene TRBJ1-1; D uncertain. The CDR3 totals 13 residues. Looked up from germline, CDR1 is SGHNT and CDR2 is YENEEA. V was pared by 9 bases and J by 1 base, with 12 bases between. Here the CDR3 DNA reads TGTGCCAGTGCTAGAACCCCGAACACTGAAGCTTTCTTT. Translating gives CASARTPNTEAFF.